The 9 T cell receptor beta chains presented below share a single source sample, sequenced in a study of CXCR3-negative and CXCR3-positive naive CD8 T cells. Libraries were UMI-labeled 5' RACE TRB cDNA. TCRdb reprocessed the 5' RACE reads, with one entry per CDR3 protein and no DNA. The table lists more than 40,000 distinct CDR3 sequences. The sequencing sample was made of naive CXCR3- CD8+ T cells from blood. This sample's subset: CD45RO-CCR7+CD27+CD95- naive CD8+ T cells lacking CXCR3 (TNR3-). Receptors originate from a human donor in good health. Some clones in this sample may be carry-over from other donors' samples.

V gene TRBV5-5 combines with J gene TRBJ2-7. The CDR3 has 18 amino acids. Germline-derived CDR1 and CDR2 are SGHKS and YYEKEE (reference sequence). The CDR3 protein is CASSFDPSFLSGPYEQYF.

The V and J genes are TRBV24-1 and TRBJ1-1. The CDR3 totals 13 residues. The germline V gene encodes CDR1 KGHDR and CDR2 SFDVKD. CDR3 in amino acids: CATSDSSNTEAFF.

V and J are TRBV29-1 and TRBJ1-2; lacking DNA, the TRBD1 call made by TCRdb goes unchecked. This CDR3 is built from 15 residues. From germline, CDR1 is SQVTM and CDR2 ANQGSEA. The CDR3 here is CSAHSPGQPDYGYTF. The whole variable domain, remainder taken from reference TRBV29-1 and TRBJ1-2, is SAVISQKPSRDICQRGTSLTIQCQVDSQVTMMFWYRQQPGQSLTLIATANQGSEATYESGFVIDKFPISRPNLTFSTLTVSNMSPEDSSIYLCSAHSPGQPDYGYTFGSGTRLTVV.

The CDR3 is CASSPLMRGWETQYF. The chain joins TRBV7-2 to TRBJ2-5; checking the TCRdb D call of TRBD1 is not possible without DNA. Per germline, CDR1 SGHTA and CDR2 FQGNSA. This CDR3 is 15 amino acids long.

The CDR3 reads CASSLFGSFNQPQHF. The J gene is TRBJ1-5, the V gene TRBV12-3 or TRBV12-4. The CDR3 is made up of 15 amino acids.

The CDR3 loop reads CASSLDSGTTGELFF. The chain is built from TRBV3-1 and TRBJ2-2. The CDR3 has 15 residues. Germline CDR1 is LGHDT and CDR2 is YNNKEL (reference sequence).

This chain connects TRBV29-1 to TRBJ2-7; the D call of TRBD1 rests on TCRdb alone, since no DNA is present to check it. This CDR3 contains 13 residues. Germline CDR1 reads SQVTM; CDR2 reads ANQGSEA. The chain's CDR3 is CSVPGQGPYEQYF.

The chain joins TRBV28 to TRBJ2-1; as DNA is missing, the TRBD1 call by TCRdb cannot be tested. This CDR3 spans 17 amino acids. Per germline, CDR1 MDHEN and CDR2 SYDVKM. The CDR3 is CASSFRSGGEISNEQFF. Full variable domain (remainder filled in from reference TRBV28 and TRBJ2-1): DVKVTQSSRYLVKRTGEKVFLECVQDMDHENMFWYRQDPGLGLRLIYFSYDVKMKEKGDIPEGYSVSREKKERFSLILESASTNQTSMYLCASSFRSGGEISNEQFFGPGTRLTVL.

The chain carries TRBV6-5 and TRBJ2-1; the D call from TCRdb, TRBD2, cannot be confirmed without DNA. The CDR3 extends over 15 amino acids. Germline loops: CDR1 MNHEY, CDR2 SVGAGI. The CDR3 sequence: CASSYLTSGGHEQFF.